This T cell receptor (beta chain) was captured by sequencing in a study of identical twins. MiXCR, run by TCRdb on the 5' RACE reads, gives a single entry per CDR3 protein. Altogether 450,000 or so distinct CDR3 sequences are present, 12% to 15% being singletons, with the ten largest covering about 0.53%. Study-wide results and limits: Donors were not followed over many years; analysis was cross-sectional.

For this clonotype: Its antigen is not known.

Looked up from germline, CDR1 is WSHSY and CDR2 is SAAADI. This CDR3 has 12 amino acids. The V end was cut by 3 bases, the J end by 8 bases, with 10 bases between. The sample was also linked to a second study, of yellow fever vaccine responses in identical twins.

The material sequenced was CD4+ T cells sorted from blood. This receptor was obtained from a woman aged 18-29 years in good health. The rearrangement joins TRBV10-2 to TRBJ1-2, with D uncertain. CDR3 coding DNA: TGCGCCAGCAGTGACGGAGCGGGCGGCTACACCTTC. It translates to CASSDGAGGYTF.